Sequencing of this TCR beta chain was carried out in a study of cytomegalovirus exposure and HLA in healthy donors. Whole-study results and caveats: Beyond CMV serostatus, there was no information to go on about immune exposure.

Researchers ran the PCR with 60 Vbeta and 13 Jbeta primers. The repertoire was sequenced with immunoSEQ multiplex PCR; TCRdb's copy has only in-frame clones and lacks some. Found here are around 84,000 clones, around 77% of them singletons; the top ten hold around 3.4%. CDR3 size: 13 residues. Germline V gene lookup returns CDR1 SSHAT and CDR2 FNYEAQ (reference sequence). Note on this clone: As yet, its antigen is unknown. A junction boundary mismatches the germline segment, possibly from a read error.

Sequenced sample: PBMCs. The receptor was derived from a man in his forties or fifties in good health and CMV-seronegative. The V gene is TRBV7-7, the J gene TRBJ2-2, with a possible D match to TRBD1 (6 bases). CDR3 in amino acids: CASSPQGPGELFF. CDR3 DNA: TGTGCTAGCAGCCCGCAGGGGCCCGGGGAGCTGTTTTTT.